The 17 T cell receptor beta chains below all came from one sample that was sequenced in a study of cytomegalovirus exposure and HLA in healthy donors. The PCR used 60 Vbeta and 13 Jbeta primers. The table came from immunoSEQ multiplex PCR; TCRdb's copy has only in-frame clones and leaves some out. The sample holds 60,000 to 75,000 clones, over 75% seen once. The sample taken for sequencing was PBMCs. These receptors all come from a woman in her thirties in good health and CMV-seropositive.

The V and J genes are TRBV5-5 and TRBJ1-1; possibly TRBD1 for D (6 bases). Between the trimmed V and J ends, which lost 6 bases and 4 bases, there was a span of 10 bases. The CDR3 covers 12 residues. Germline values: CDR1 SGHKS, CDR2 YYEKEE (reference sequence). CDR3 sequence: CASITGSTEAFF. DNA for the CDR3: TGTGCCAGCATAACAGGGAGCACTGAAGCTTTCTTT. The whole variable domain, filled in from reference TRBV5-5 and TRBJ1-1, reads DAGVTQSPTHLIKTRGQQVTLRCSPISGHKSVSWYQQVLGQGPQFIFQYYEKEERGRGNFPDRFSARQFPNYSSELNVNALLLGDSALYLCASITGSTEAFFGQGTRLTVV.

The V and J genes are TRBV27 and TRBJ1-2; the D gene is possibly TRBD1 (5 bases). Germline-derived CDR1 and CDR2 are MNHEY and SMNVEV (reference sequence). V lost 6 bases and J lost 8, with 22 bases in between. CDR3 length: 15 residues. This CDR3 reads CASSLQMGGVGGYTF. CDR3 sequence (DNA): TGTGCCAGCAGCCTCCAGATGGGGGGAGTAGGAGGCTACACCTTC.

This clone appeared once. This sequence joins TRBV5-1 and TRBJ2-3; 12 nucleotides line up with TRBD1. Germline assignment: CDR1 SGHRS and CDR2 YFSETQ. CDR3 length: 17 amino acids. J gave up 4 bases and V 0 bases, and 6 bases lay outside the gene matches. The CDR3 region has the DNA TGCGCCAGCAGCTTGGGCCGGGACAGGGGGCAGCCAGATACGCAGTATTTT. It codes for CASSLGRDRGQPDTQYF.

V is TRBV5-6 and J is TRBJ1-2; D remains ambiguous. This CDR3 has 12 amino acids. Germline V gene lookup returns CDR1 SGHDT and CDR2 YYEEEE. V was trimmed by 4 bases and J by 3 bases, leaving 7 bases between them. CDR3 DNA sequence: TGTGCCAGCAGCCGAGACTACTATGGCTACACCTTC. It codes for CASSRDYYGYTF.

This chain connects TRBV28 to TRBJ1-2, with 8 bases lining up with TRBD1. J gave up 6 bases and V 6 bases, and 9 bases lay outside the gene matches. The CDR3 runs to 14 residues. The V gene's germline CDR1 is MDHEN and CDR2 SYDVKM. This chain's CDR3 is CASSSTGEVNGYTF. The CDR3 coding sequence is TGTGCCAGCAGCTCGACAGGGGAGGTGAATGGCTACACCTTC.

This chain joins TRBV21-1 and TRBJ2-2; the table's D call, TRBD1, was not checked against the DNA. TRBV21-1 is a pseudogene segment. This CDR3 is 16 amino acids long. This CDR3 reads CASSKVGTGGTGELFF. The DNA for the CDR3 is TGTGCCAGCAGCAAAGTTGGAACAGGGGGCACCGGGGAGCTGTTTTTT.

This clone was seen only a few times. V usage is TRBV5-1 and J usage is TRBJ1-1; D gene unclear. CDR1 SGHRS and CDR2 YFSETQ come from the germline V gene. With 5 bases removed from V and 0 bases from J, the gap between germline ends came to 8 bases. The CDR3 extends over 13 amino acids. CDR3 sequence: CASRNIMNTEAFF. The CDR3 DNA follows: TGCGCCAGCAGGAACATCATGAACACTGAAGCTTTCTTT. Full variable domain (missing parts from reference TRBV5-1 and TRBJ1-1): KAGVTQTPRYLIKTRGQQVTLSCSPISGHRSVSWYQQTPGQGLQFLFEYFSETQRNKGNFPGRFSGRQFSNSRSEMNVSTLELGDSALYLCASRNIMNTEAFFGQGTRLTVV.

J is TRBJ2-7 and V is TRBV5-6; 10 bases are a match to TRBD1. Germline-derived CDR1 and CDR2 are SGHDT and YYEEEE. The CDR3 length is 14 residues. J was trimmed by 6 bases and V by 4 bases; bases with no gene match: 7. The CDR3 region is CASSAGTGVFEQYF. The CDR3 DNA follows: TGTGCCAGCAGCGCCGGGACAGGGGTTTTCGAGCAGTACTTC.

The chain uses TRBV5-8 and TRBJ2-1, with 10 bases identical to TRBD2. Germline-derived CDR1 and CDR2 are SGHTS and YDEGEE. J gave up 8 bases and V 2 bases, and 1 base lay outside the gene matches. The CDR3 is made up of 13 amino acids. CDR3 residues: CASSFLAGDEQFF. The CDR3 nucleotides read TGTGCCAGCAGCTTTCTAGCGGGAGATGAGCAGTTCTTC.

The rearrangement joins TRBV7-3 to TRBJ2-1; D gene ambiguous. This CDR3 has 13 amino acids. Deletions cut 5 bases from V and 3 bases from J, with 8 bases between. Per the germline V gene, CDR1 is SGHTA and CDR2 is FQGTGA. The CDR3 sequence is CASSPTGYNEQFF. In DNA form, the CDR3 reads TGTGCCAGCAGCCCGACGGGCTACAATGAGCAGTTCTTC.

CDR3 sequence (DNA): TGTGCCAGCAGTTCGTGGGTCAGGGAAGAGACCCAGTACTTC. It yields the protein CASSSWVREETQYF. This chain joins TRBV2 and TRBJ2-5, with a tentative D call TRBD1 (5 bases). Germline CDR1 and CDR2: SNHLY and FYNNEI. This CDR3 comprises 14 residues. The V end lost 5 bases, the J end lost 3 bases, and 13 bases lay between the germline ends.

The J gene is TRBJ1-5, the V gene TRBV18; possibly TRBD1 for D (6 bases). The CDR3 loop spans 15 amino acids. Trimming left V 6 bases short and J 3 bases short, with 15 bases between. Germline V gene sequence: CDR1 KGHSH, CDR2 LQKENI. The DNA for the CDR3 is TGTGCCAGCTCCCCCCAAGGGGGTTCCAATCAGCCCCAGCATTTT. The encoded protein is CASSPQGGSNQPQHF.

The CDR3 region has the DNA TGTGCCAGCAGGGGACTCGGGCTGACAAACACTGAAGCTTTCTTT. Encoded protein: CASRGLGLTNTEAFF. The chain employs TRBV6-1 and TRBJ1-1; a weak D match, TRBD1 (5 bases). Germline V gene data show CDR1 as MNHNS and CDR2 as SASEGT. The CDR3 spans 15 residues. V lost 6 bases and J 2 bases, leaving 16 bases between the germline ends.

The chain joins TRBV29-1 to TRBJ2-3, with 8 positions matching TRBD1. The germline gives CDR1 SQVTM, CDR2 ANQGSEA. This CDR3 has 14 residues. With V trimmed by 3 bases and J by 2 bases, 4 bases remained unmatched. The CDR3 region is CSVDSGGPTDTQYF. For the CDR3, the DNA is TGCAGCGTTGATTCAGGGGGCCCCACAGATACGCAGTATTTT.

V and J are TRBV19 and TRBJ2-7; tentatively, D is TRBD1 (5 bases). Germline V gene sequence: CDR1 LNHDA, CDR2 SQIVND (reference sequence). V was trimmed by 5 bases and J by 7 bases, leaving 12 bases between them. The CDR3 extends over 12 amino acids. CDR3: CASSPISGEQYF. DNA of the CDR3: TGTGCCAGTAGTCCCATCTCAGGGGAGCAGTACTTC.

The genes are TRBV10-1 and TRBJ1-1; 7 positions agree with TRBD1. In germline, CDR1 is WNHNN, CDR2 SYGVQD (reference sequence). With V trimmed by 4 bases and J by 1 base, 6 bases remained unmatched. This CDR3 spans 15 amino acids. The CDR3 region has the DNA TGCGCCAGCAGTGGAACTCGACAGGGGAACACTGAAGCTTTCTTT. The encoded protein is CASSGTRQGNTEAFF.

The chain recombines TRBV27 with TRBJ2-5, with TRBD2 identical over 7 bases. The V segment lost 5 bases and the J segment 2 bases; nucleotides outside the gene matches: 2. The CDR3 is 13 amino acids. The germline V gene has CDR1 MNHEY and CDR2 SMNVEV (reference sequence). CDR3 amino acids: CASSTGLQETQYF. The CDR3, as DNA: TGTGCCAGCAGTACGGGACTACAAGAGACCCAGTACTTC.